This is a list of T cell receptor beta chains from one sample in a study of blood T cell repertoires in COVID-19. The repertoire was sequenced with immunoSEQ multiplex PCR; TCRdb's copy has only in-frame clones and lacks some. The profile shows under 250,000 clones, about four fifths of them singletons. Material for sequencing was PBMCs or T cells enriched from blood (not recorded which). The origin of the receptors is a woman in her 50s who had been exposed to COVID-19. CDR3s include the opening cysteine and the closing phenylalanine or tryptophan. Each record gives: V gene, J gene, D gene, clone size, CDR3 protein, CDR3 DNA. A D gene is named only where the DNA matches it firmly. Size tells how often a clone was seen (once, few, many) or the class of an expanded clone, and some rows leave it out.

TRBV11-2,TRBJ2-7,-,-,CASSLTRAMHEQYF,TGTGCCAGCAGTCTCACCAGGGCGATGCACGAGCAGTACTTC
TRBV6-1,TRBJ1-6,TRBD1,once,CASSEANRGTTPLHF,TGTGCCAGCAGTGAAGCGAACAGGGGAACTACACCCCTCCACTTT
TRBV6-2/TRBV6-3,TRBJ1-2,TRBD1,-,CASSDRAYGYTF,TGTGCCAGCAGCGACAGGGCTTATGGCTACACCTTC
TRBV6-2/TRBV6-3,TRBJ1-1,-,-,CASSSLGAWAFF,TGTGCCAGCAGCTCCCTGGGGGCTTGGGCTTTCTTT
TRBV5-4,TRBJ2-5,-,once,CASSPGYGETQYF,TGTGCCAGCAGCCCGGGGTACGGGGAGACCCAGTACTTC
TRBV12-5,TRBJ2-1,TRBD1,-,CASGRQGAGEQFF,TGTGCTAGTGGGAGACAGGGGGCGGGGGAGCAGTTCTTC
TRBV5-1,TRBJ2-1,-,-,CASSNSQGSSYNEQFF,TGCGCCAGCAGCAACAGCCAGGGCTCTTCCTACAATGAGCAGTTCTTC
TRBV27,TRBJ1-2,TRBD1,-,CASSPGGRGYTF,TGTGCCAGCAGCCCAGGGGGCCGTGGCTACACCTTC
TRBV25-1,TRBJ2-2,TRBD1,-,CASSNRQGLAGELFF,TGTGCCAGCAGTAATCGACAGGGGCTAGCCGGGGAGCTGTTTTTT
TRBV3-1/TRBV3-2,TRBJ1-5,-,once,CASSQRAGGNQPQHF,TGTGCCAGCAGCCAACGGGCAGGGGGCAATCAGCCCCAGCATTTT
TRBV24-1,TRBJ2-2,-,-,CATSAVGTANTGELFF,TGTGCCACCAGTGCCGTCGGGACTGCTAACACCGGGGAGCTGTTTTTT
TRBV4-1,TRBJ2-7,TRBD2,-,CASRRLAGPYEQYF,TGCGCCAGCAGGCGATTAGCGGGGCCTTACGAGCAGTACTTC
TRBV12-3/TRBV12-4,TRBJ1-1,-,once,CASSFESEAFF,TGTGCCAGCAGTTTCGAGTCCGAAGCTTTCTTT
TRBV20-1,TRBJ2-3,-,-,CSGEGRDTQYF,TGCAGCGGAGAGGGCAGAGATACGCAGTATTTT
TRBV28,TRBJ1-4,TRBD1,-,CASSFLGGTNEKLFF,TGTGCCAGCAGTTTTCTAGGGGGCACTAATGAAAAACTGTTTTTT
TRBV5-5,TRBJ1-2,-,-,CASSSDITNDYGYTF,TGTGCCAGCAGCTCGGACATTACAAATGACTATGGCTACACCTTC
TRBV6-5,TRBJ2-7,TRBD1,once,CASSIRQGPYEQYF,TGTGCCAGCAGTATTAGACAGGGCCCCTACGAGCAGTACTTC
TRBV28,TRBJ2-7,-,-,CASSLPGAEQYF,TGTGCCAGCAGTTTACCAGGGGCCGAGCAGTACTTC
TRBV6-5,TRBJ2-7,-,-,CASSRPSSYEQYF,TGTGCCAGCAGCCGCCCGAGCTCCTACGAGCAGTACTTC
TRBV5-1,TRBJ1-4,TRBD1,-,CASSARDRGDEKLFF,TGCGCCAGCAGCGCCCGGGACAGGGGTGATGAAAAACTGTTTTTT
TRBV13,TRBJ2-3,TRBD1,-,CASSQTGIREQYF,TGTGCCAGCAGTCAGACAGGGATCCGGGAGCAGTATTTT
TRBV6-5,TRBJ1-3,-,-,CASSQGIKSGNTIYF,TGTGCCAGCAGTCAGGGGATAAAGTCTGGAAACACCATATATTTT
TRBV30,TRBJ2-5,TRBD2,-,CAWSVPAGGAETQYF,TGTGCCTGGAGTGTACCAGCGGGGGGCGCAGAGACCCAGTACTTC
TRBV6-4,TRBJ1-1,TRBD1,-,CASSEGQGAEAFF,TGTGCCAGCAGTGAAGGACAGGGGGCTGAAGCTTTCTTT
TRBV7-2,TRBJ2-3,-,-,CASSLDLLGTDTQYF,TGTGCCAGCAGCTTAGATTTACTAGGCACAGATACGCAGTATTTT
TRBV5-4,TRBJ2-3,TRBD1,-,CASSSPTGIADTQYF,TGTGCCAGCAGCTCCCCGACAGGGATCGCAGATACGCAGTATTTT
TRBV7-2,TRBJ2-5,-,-,CASSRPGGTGGTQYF,TGTGCCAGCAGCCGCCCGGGGGGCACGGGCGGGACCCAGTACTTC
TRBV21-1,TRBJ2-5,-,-,CASSGGFDQYF,TGTGCCAGCAGCGGGGGGTTTGACCAGTACTTC
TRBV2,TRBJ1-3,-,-,CASITTGNTIYF,TGTGCCAGCATAACTACGGGAAACACCATATATTTT
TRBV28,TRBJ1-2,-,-,CATLGLGYTF,TGTGCCACCCTGGGCCTTGGCTACACCTTC
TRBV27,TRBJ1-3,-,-,CASSPRTPYSGNTIYF,TGTGCCAGCAGTCCGAGGACACCTTACTCTGGAAACACCATATATTTT
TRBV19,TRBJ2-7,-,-,CASKFGHRSGEQYF,TGTGCCAGTAAGTTCGGGCACAGGTCTGGCGAGCAGTACTTC
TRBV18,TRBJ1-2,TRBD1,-,CASSPYRDSPYGYTF,TGTGCCAGCTCACCCTACCGGGACAGCCCCTATGGCTACACCTTC
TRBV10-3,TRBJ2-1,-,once,CAISESKGQSSYNEQFF,TGTGCCATCAGTGAGTCGAAGGGGCAGAGCTCCTACAATGAGCAGTTCTTC
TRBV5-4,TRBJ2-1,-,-,CASSLISVNPNEQFF,TGTGCCAGCAGCCTAATTAGCGTGAATCCCAATGAGCAGTTCTTC
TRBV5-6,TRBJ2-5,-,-,CASTNLGPTPETQYF,TGTGCCAGCACCAACCTGGGCCCGACGCCAGAGACCCAGTACTTC